This T cell receptor beta chain is drawn from a study of CD8 T cells in ankylosing spondylitis. This clonotype was observed many times. Its antigen is currently unknown. The germline V gene encodes CDR1 KGHSY and CDR2 FQNENV. The V gene lost 0 bases and the J gene lost 5 bases, with 7 bases spanning the gap. The CDR3 has 13 amino acids. From the 5' RACE reads, TCRdb called clonotypes with MiXCR, one entry per CDR3 protein. This table has around 490,000 distinct CDR3 sequences, about 5% appearing once. Broader study findings: Among TCR beta sequences, a motif of 7 to 9 highly homologous variants appeared characteristic of ankylosing spondylitis blood.

Sequenced: blood, either unsorted or a sorted T cell fraction (not recorded which). The clonotype originates from a male donor with ankylosing spondylitis. V is TRBV16 and J is TRBJ1-2, with D perhaps matching TRBD1 (5 bases). The DNA of the CDR3 is TGTGCCAGCAGCCAATCTGGGGGATATGGCTACACCTTC. Its protein is CASSQSGGYGYTF.